The 5 T cell receptor beta chains given below trace back to one sample, sequenced in a study of OX40 agonist ivuxolimab in advanced cancers. This table comes from immunoSEQ multiplex PCR, and its TCRdb copy is limited to in-frame clones, with some not included. The sample yields tens of thousands of clones, about 85% seen once. The source was CD4+ or CD8+ T cells sorted from blood, collected in a trial of the OX40 agonist ivuxolimab. The receptors shown here come from an adult with an advanced solid tumor such as melanoma, head and neck, liver or kidney cancer.

Comments on this clone: This sample also contains other DNA sequences that code for the same CDR3. The chain carries TRBV18 and TRBJ1-3; perhaps TRBD1 as D (6 bases). This CDR3 is built from 17 residues. Trimming removed 3 bases at V and 0 bases at J, with 15 bases between. CDR1 is KGHSH and CDR2 is LQKENI in the germline V gene. CDR3 coding DNA: TGTGCCAGCTCACCTACTACCGACAGGTCCTCTGGAAACACCATATATTTT. Translation: CASSPTTDRSSGNTIYF.

This clone was counted a single time. V is TRBV5-4 and J is TRBJ2-7; D is uncertain. Germline CDR1 is SGHNT and CDR2 is YYREEE (reference sequence). This CDR3 spans 14 amino acids. Between the trimmed V and J ends, which lost 3 bases and 3 bases, there was a span of 13 bases. The DNA for the CDR3 is TGTGCCAGCAGCTCGGGCGTTGGCGGCTACGAGCAGTACTTC. Its translation is CASSSGVGGYEQYF.

The chain couples TRBV7-2 to TRBJ1-2; D uncertain. Germline-derived CDR1 and CDR2 are SGHTA and FQGNSA. The CDR3 spans 15 residues. Trimming removed 2 bases at V and 8 bases at J, with 18 bases between. The CDR3 is CASSLIALGGMGYTF. DNA of the CDR3: TGTGCCAGCAGCTTAATCGCCCTTGGAGGTATGGGCTACACCTTC.

This clone was recorded once. The gene calls are TRBV14 and TRBJ2-4; D is possibly TRBD1 (5 bases). V dropped 4 bases and J dropped 8 bases, with 9 bases sitting between them. CDR1 and CDR2 (germline): SGHDN, FVKESK. This CDR3 spans 12 amino acids. The CDR3: CASSPGNHIQYF. The CDR3 coding sequence is TGTGCCAGCAGCCCAGGGAACCACATTCAGTACTTC.

The J gene is TRBJ2-3, the V gene TRBV5-1; the D gene could be TRBD1 or TRBD2 (5 bases each). CDR3 length equals 14 residues. V was pared by 4 bases and J by 2 bases, with 11 bases between. Per germline, CDR1 SGHRS and CDR2 YFSETQ. CDR3 sequence: CASSRGTDTDTQYF. CDR3 coding DNA: TGCGCCAGCAGCAGAGGGACGGACACAGATACGCAGTATTTT.